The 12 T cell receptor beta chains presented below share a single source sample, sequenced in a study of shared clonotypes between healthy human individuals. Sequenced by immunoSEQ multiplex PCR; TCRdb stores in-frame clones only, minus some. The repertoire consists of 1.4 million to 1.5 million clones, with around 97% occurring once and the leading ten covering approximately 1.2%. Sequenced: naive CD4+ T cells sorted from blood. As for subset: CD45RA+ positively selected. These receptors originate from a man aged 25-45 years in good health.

CDR3: CASSEIWQGYSGANVLTF. CDR3 DNA: TGTGCCAGCAGTGAAATTTGGCAGGGATACTCTGGGGCCAACGTCCTGACTTTC. V usage is TRBV6-1 and J usage is TRBJ2-6; D is possibly TRBD1 (5 bases). CDR1 is MNHNS and CDR2 is SASEGT in the germline V gene. V was shortened by 2 bases and J by 0 bases, with 14 bases between the two germline ends. The CDR3 consists of 18 residues.

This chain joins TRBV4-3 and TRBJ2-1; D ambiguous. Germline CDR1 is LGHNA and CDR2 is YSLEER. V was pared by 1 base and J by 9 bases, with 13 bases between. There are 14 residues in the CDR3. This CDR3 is CASSQVFKKFEQFF. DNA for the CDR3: TGCGCCAGCAGCCAAGTTTTTAAGAAATTTGAGCAGTTCTTC.

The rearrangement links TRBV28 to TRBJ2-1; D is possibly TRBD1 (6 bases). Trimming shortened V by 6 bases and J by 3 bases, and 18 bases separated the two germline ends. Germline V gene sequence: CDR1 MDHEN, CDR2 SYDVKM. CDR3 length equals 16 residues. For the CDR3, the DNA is TGTGCCAGCAGCGAAAGACAGGCTCGTTACTACAATGAGCAGTTCTTC. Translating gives CASSERQARYYNEQFF.

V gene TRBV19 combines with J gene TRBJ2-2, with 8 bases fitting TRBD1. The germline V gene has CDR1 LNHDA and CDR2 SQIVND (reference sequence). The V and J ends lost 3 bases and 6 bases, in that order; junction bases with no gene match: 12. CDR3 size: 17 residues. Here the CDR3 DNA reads TGTGCCAGTAGTATCTCGAGGACAGGGTATTCTCCCGGGGAGCTGTTTTTT. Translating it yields CASSISRTGYSPGELFF. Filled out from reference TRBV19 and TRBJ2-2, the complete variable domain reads DGGITQSPKYLFRKEGQNVTLSCEQNLNHDAMYWYRQDPGQGLRLIYYSQIVNDFQKGDIAEGYSVSREKKESFPLTVTSAQKNPTAFYLCASSISRTGYSPGELFFGEGSRLTVL.

The CDR3 here is CSVETGSSTDTQYF. The CDR3 DNA reads TGCAGCGTTGAAACTGGATCTAGCACAGATACGCAGTATTTT. V and J are TRBV29-1 and TRBJ2-3; D call uncertain. V lost 2 bases and J lost 0, with 9 bases in between. CDR3 length equals 14 residues. The germline V gene encodes CDR1 SQVTM and CDR2 ANQGSEA.

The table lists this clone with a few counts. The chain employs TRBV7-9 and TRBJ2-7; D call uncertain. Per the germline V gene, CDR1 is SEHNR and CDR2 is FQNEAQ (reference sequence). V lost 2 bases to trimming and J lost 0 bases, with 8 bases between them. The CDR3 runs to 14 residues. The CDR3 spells CASSLLPDSYEQYF. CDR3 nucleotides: TGTGCCAGCAGCTTACTCCCAGACTCCTACGAGCAGTACTTC.

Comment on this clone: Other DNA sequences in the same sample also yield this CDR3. The chain's CDR3 is CASSPDRGGYNEQFF. In DNA, the CDR3 is TGTGCCAGCAGCCCCGACCGGGGGGGGTACAATGAGCAGTTCTTC. The chain combines TRBV7-2 with TRBJ2-1, with 8 nucleotides matching TRBD2. There are 15 residues in the CDR3. Germline assignment: CDR1 SGHTA and CDR2 FQGNSA. V lost 5 bases, J lost 4 bases, and 7 bases stayed unmatched.

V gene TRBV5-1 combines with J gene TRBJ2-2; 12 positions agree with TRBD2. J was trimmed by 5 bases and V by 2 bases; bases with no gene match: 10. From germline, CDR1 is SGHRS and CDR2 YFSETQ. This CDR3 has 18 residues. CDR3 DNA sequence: TGCGCCAGCAGCTTAAGAGCTAGCGGGAGGGCCGGTACCGGGGAGCTGTTTTTT. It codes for CASSLRASGRAGTGELFF. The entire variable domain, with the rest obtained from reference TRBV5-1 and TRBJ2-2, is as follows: KAGVTQTPRYLIKTRGQQVTLSCSPISGHRSVSWYQQTPGQGLQFLFEYFSETQRNKGNFPGRFSGRQFSNSRSEMNVSTLELGDSALYLCASSLRASGRAGTGELFFGEGSRLTVL.

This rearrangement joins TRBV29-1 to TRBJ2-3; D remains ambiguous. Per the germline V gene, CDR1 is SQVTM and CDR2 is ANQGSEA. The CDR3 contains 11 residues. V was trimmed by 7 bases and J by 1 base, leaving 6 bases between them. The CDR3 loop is CSERGTDTQYF. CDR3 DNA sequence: TGCAGCGAAAGGGGCACAGATACGCAGTATTTT.

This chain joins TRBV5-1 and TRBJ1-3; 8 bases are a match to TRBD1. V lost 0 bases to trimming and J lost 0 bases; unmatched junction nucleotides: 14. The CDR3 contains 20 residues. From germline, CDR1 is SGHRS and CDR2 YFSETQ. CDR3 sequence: CASSLEAGGVQLSSGNTIYF. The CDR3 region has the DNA TGCGCCAGCAGCTTGGAGGCAGGGGGCGTTCAACTTAGCTCTGGAAACACCATATATTTT.

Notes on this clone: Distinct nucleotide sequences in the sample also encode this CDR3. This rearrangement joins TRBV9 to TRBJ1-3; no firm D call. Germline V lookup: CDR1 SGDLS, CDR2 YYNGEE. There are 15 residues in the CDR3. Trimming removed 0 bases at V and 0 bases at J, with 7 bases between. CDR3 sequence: CASSVDGLSGNTIYF. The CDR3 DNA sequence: TGTGCCAGCAGCGTAGACGGCCTCTCTGGAAACACCATATATTTT.

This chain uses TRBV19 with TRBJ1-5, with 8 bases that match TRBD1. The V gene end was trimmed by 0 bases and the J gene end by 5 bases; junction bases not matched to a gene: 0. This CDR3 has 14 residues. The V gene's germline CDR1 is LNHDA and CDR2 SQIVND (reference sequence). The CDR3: CASSIDRGHQPQHF. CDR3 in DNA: TGTGCCAGTAGTATAGACAGGGGGCATCAGCCCCAGCATTTT.